These T cell receptor beta chains were read from a single sample in a study of a mutant IDH1 vaccine in newly diagnosed glioma. Sequencing used immunoSEQ multiplex PCR; TCRdb keeps in-frame clones, though not all of them. The sample holds about 68,000 clones, roughly 84% seen once. Their cognate antigens are unknown. The sample here was PBMCs, taken from a glioma patient whose treatment included an IDH1 peptide vaccine. The receptors originated from a man younger than 30 with glioma. Each CDR3 is given with its conserved first and last residue. A D gene is named only where the DNA matches it firmly.

16 | TRBJ1-4 | TRBV6-1 | TRBD1 | CASSDLRGRTNEKLFF
15 | TRBJ1-2 | TRBV6-1 | NA | CASSDVQGSGYGYTF
19 | TRBJ2-7 | TRBV7-2 | TRBD2 | CASSFRGTRTSGGGDEQYF
13 | TRBJ1-1 | TRBV5-4 | TRBD1 | CASSTPGTAEAFF
15 | TRBJ1-5 | TRBV7-8 | NA | CASSLVPGQIQPQHF
13 | TRBJ1-1 | TRBV5-1 | NA | CASSLERDTEAFF
15 | TRBJ2-2 | TRBV7-9 | TRBD1 | CASSRDRLASGELFF
15 | TRBJ2-1 | TRBV5-4 | NA | CASSSNTGFYNEQFF
14 | TRBJ1-2 | TRBV6-5 | TRBD1 | CASSETGSFYGYTF
17 | TRBJ2-7 | TRBV4-3 | TRBD2 | CASSQISGSFPTNEQYF
13 | TRBJ1-2 | TRBV7-9 | TRBD1 | CASSFRDRLLYTF
17 | TRBJ2-1 | TRBV4-1 | TRBD2 | CASSLRASGRPYNEQFF
14 | TRBJ1-5 | TRBV25-1 | TRBD1 | CASSEGQGWQPQHF
11 | TRBJ1-2 | TRBV30 | NA | CAWSVNYGYTF
15 | TRBJ1-3 | TRBV6-5 | NA | CASKLGGLSGNTIYF
16 | TRBJ1-1 | TRBV5-1 | NA | CASSLSSHRGNTEAFF